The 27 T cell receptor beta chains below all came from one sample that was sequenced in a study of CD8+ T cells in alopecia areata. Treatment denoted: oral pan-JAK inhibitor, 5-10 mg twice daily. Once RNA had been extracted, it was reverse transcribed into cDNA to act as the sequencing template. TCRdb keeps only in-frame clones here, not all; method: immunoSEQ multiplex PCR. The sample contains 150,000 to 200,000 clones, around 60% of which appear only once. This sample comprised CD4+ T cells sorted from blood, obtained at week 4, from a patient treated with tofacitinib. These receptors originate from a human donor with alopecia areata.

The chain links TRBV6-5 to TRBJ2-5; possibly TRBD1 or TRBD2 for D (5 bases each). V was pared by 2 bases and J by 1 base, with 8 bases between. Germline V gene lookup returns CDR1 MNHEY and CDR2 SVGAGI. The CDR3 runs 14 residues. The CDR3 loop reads CASSYGGIQETQYF. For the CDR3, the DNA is TGTGCCAGCAGTTACGGGGGTATCCAAGAGACCCAGTACTTC.

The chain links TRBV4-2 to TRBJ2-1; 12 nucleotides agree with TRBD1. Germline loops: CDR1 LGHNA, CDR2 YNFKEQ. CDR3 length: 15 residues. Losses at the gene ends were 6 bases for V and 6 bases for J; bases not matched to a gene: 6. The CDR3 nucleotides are TGTGCCAGCAGGCCACCGGGACAGGGGGCCAATGAGCAGTTCTTC. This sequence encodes CASRPPGQGANEQFF.

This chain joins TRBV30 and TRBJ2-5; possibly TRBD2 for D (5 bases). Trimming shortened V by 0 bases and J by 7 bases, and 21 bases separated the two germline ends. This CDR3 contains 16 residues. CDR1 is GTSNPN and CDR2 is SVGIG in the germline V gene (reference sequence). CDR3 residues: CAWSVLNGLLKGTQYF. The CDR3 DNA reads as TGTGCCTGGAGTGTACTCAACGGACTGCTGAAAGGGACCCAGTACTTC. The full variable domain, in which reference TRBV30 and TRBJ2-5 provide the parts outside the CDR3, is SQTIHQWPATLVQPVGSPLSLECTVEGTSNPNLYWYRQAAGRGLQLLFYSVGIGQISSEVPQNLSASRPQDRQFILSSKKLLLSDSGFYLCAWSVLNGLLKGTQYFGPGTRLLVL.

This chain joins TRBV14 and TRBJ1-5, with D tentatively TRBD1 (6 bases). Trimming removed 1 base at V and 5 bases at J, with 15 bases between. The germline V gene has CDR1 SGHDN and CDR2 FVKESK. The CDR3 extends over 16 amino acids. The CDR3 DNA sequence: TGTGCCAGCAGCCAAGTCGGGGCCTCAGGGGATCAGCCCCAGCATTTT. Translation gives CASSQVGASGDQPQHF.

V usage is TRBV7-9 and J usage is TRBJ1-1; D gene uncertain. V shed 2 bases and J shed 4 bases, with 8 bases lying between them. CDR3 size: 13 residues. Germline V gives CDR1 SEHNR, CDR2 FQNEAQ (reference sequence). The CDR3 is CASSLNPTTEAFF. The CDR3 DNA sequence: TGTGCCAGCAGCTTAAACCCCACCACTGAAGCTTTCTTT.

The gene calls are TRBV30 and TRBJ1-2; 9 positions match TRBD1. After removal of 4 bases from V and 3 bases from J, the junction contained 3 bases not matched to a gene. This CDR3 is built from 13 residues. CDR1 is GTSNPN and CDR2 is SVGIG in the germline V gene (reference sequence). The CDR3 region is CAWTTGGHYGYTF. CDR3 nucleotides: TGTGCCTGGACAACAGGGGGCCACTATGGCTACACCTTC.

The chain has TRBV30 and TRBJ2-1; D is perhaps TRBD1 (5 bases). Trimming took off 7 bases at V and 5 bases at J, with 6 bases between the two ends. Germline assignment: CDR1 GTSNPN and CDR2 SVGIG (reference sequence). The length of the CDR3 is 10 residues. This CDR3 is CASGHNEQFF. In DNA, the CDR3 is TGTGCCTCAGGGCACAATGAGCAGTTCTTC.

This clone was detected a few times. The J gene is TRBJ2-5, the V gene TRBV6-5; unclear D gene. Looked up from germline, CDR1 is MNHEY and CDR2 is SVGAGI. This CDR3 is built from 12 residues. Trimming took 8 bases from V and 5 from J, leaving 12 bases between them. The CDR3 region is CASGSTRETQYF. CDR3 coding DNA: TGTGCCAGCGGATCGACGAGGGAGACCCAGTACTTC.

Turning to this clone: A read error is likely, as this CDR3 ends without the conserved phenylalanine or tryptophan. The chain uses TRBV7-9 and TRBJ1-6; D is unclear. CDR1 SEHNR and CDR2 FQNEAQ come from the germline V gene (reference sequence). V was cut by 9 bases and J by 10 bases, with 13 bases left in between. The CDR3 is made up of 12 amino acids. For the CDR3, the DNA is TGTGCCAGTAATGACGTCAACTCACCCCTCCACCTT. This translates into CASNDVNSPLHL.

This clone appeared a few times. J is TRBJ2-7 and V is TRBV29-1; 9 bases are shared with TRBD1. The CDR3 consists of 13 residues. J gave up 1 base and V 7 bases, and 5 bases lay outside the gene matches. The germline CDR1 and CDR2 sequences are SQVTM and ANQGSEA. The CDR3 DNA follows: TGCAGCGGCCACGGACAGGGGTCCTACGAGCAGTACTTC. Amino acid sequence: CSGHGQGSYEQYF.

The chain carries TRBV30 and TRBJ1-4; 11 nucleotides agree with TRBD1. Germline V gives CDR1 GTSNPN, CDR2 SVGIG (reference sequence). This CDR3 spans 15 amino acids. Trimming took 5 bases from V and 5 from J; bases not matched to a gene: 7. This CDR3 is CAWAPGQGANEKLFF. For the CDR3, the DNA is TGTGCCTGGGCCCCCGGACAGGGGGCAAATGAAAAACTGTTTTTT.

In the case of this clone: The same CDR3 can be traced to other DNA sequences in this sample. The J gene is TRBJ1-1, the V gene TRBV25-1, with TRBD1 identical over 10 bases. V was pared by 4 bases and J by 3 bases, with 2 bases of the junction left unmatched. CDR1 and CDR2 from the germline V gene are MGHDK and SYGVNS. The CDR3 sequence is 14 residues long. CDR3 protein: CASSGTGGYTEAFF. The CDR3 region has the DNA TGTGCCAGCAGTGGGACAGGGGGATACACTGAAGCTTTCTTT.

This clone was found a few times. The CDR3 nucleotides are TGTGCCAGCAGCTTAGCCAAACTTAGGGGGACCGTTAGCTCCTACGAGCAGTACTTC. As protein: CASSLAKLRGTVSSYEQYF. This chain connects TRBV7-2 to TRBJ2-7, with a possible D match to TRBD1 (6 bases). Germline V CDR1 and CDR2: SGHTA, FQGNSA. The V and J ends lost 0 bases and 0 bases respectively, with 21 bases between them. This CDR3 is 19 amino acids long.

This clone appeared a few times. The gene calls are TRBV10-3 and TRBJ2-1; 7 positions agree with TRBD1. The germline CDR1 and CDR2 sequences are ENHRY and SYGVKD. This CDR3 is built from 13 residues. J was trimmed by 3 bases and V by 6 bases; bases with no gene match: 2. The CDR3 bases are TGTGCCATCAGACAGGGGAACTACAATGAGCAGTTCTTC. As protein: CAIRQGNYNEQFF.

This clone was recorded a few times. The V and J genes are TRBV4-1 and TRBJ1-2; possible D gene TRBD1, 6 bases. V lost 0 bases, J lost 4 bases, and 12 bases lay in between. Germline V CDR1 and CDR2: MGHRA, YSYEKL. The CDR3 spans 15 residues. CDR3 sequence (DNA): TGCGCCAGCAGCCAAGACCCGGACAGCTCCTATGGCTACACCTTC. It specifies CASSQDPDSSYGYTF.

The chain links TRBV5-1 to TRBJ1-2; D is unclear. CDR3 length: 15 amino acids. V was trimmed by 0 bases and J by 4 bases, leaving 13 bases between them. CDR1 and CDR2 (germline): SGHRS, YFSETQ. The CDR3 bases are TGCGCCAGCAGCTTGGACGGCACTTCCTTCTATGGCTACACCTTC. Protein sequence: CASSLDGTSFYGYTF.

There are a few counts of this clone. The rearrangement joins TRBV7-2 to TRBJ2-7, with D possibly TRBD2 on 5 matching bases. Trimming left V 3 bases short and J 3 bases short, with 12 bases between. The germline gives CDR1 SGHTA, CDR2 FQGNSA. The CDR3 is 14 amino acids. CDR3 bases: TGTGCCAGCAGCTTGAGGCGGGCGGGCTACGAGCAGTACTTC. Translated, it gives CASSLRRAGYEQYF.

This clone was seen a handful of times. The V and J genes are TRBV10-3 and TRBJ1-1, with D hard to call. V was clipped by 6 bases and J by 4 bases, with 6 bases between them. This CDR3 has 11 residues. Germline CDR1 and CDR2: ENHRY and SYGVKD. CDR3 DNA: TGTGCCATCAGAGGAGGCACTGAAGCTTTCTTT. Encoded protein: CAIRGGTEAFF.

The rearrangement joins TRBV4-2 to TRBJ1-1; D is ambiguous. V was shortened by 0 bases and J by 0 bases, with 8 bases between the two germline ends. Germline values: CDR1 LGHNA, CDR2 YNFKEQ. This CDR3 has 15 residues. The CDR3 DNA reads TGTGCCAGCAGCCAAGATGAGAGGTTGAACACTGAAGCTTTCTTT. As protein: CASSQDERLNTEAFF.

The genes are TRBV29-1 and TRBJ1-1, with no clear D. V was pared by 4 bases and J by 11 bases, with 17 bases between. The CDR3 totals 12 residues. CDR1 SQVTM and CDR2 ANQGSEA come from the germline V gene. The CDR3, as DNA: TGCAGCGTTGTAGGACGGTCAGAGACGGCTTTCTTT. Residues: CSVVGRSETAFF. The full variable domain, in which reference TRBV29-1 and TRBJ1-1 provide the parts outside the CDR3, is SAVISQKPSRDICQRGTSLTIQCQVDSQVTMMFWYRQQPGQSLTLIATANQGSEATYESGFVIDKFPISRPNLTFSTLTVSNMSPEDSSIYLCSVVGRSETAFFGQGTRLTVV.

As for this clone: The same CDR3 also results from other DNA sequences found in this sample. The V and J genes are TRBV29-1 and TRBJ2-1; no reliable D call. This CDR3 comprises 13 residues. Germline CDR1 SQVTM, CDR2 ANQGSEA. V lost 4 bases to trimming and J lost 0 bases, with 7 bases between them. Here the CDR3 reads CSVAGSSYNEQFF. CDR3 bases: TGCAGCGTTGCAGGTAGCTCCTACAATGAGCAGTTCTTC.

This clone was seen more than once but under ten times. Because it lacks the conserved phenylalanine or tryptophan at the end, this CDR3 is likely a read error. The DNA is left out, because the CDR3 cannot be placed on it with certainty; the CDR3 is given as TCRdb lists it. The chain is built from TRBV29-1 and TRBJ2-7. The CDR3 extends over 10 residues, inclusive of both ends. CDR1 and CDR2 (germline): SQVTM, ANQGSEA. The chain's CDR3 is CSVEDLRGPL.

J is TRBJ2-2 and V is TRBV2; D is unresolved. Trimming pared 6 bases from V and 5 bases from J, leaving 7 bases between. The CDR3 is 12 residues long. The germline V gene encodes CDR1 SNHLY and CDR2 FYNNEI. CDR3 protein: CASRIHTGELFF. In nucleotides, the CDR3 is TGTGCCAGCAGAATACATACCGGGGAGCTGTTTTTT.

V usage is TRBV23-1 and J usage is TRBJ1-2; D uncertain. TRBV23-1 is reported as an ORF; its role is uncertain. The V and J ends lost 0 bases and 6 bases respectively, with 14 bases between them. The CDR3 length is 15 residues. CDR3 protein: CASSQSRTWEDGYTF. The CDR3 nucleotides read TGCGCCAGCAGTCAATCACGCACCTGGGAGGATGGCTACACCTTC.

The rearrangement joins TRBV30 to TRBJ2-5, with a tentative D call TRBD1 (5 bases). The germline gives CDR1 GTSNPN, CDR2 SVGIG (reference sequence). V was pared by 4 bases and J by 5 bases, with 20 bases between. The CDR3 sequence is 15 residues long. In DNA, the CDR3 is TGTGCCTGGATTGACTGGCAGGGTAATTTCGAGACCCAGTACTTC. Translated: CAWIDWQGNFETQYF.

Here the CDR3 reads CASTTGENAPGANVLTF. In nucleotides, the CDR3 is TGTGCCAGCACGACAGGCGAAAATGCGCCCGGGGCCAACGTCCTGACTTTC. The V call is TRBV25-1, the J call TRBJ2-6; D may be TRBD1 (6 bases). Germline CDR1 and CDR2: MGHDK and SYGVNS. This CDR3 has 17 amino acids. V was trimmed by 7 bases and J by 4 bases, leaving 20 bases between them. Full variable domain (rest looked up from reference TRBV25-1 and TRBJ2-6): EADIYQTPRYLVIGTGKKITLECSQTMGHDKMYWYQQDPGMELHLIHYSYGVNSTEKGDLSSESTVSRIRTEHFPLTLESARPSHTSQYLCASTTGENAPGANVLTFGAGSRLTVL.

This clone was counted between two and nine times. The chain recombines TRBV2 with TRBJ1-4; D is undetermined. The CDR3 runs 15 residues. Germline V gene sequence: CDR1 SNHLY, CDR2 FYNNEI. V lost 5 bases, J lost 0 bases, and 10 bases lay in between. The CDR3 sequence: CASSPTTTTNEKLFF. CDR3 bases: TGTGCCAGCAGTCCTACTACAACAACTAATGAAAAACTGTTTTTT.